The TCR beta chain under discussion was sequenced for a study of STAT5B mutations in CD4+ large granular lymphocyte leukemia. Study findings and constraints: Compared with healthy controls (2/35), patient top clones favored TRBV06 (8/27).

Comments on this clone: The antigen remains unidentified.

Control samples were healthy donors' buffy coats. Losses at the gene ends were 7 bases for V and 5 bases for J; bases not matched to a gene: 2. This CDR3 comprises 12 residues. Germline-derived CDR1 and CDR2 are SGHNT and YYREEE (reference sequence). Authors' methods: Lowest detectable productive clonotype frequency was 2.59 x 10-5. Data came from immunoSEQ multiplex PCR; TCRdb stores just in-frame clones and leaves some out. V and J calls and clone size follow that table, whereas D and trimming were derived from the DNA. The sample contains tens of thousands of clones, roughly 78% of which appear only once.

The sequenced sample was CD4+ T cells from blood buffy coats. The origin of this receptor is a human donor in good health. The chain recombines TRBV5-4 with TRBJ2-1, with 8 bases that match TRBD2. The chain's CDR3 is CASGTRDNEQFF. The CDR3 nucleotides are TGTGCCAGCGGGACTAGGGACAATGAGCAGTTCTTC. Complete variable domain (other parts from reference TRBV5-4 and TRBJ2-1): ETGVTQSPTHLIKTRGQQVTLRCSSQSGHNTVSWYQQALGQGPQFIFQYYREEENGRGNFPPRFSGLQFPNYSSELNVNALELDDSALYLCASGTRDNEQFFGPGTRLTVL.